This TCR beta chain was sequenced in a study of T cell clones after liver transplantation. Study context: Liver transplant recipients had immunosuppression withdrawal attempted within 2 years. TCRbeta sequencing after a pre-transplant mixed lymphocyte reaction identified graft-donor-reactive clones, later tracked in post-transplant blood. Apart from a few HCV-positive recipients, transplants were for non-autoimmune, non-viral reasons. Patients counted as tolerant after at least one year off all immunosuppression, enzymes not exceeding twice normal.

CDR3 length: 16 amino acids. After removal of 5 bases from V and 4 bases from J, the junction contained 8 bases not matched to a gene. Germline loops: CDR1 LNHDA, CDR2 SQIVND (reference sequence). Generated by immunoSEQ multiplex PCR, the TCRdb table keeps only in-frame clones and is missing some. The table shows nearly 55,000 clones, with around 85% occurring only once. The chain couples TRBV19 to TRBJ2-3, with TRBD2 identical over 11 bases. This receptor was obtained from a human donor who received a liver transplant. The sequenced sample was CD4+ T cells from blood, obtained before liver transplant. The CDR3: CASSLYRLAGPDTQYF. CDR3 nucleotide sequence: TGTGCCAGTAGTTTATACAGACTAGCGGGACCAGATACGCAGTATTTT. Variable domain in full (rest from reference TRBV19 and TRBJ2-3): DGGITQSPKYLFRKEGQNVTLSCEQNLNHDAMYWYRQDPGQGLRLIYYSQIVNDFQKGDIAEGYSVSREKKESFPLTVTSAQKNPTAFYLCASSLYRLAGPDTQYFGPGTRLTVL.